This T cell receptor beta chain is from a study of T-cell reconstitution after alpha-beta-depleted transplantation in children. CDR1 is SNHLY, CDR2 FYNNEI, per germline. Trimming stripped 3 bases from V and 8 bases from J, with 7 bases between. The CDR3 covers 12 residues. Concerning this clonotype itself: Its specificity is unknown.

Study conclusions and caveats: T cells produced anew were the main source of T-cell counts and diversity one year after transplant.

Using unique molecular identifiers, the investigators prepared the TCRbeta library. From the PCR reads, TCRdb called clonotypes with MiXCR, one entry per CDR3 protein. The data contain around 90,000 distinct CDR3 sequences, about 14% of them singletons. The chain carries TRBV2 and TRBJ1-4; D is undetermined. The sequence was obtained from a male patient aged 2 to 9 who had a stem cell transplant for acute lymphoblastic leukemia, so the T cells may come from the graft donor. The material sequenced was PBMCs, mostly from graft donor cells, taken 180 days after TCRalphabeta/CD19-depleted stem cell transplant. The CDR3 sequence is CASSDRAEKLFF. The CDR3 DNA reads TGTGCCAGCAGTGACCGTGCGGAAAAACTGTTTTTT.